One sample yielded the 8 T cell receptor beta chains listed below, sequenced in a study of blood T cell repertoires in COVID-19. Profiled with immunoSEQ multiplex PCR; TCRdb holds only in-frame clones, not every one. The sample holds some 28,000 clones, nearly 90% seen once. Input material: peripheral blood. These receptors originate from a human donor in a cohort sampled during active COVID-19.

V gene TRBV6-1 combines with J gene TRBJ2-3; a possible D gene is TRBD2 (7 bases). This CDR3 has 17 residues. Germline CDR1 MNHNS, CDR2 SASEGT. The V gene lost 1 base and the J gene lost 2 bases, with 16 bases spanning the gap. The CDR3 loop reads CASSEDGGGGSTDTQYF. Here the CDR3 DNA reads TGTGCCAGCAGTGAAGATGGGGGAGGGGGTTCCACAGATACGCAGTATTTT.

The rearrangement joins TRBV5-1 to TRBJ2-2, with 13 bases that match TRBD2. The CDR3 has 17 amino acids. V was clipped by 4 bases and J by 5 bases; unmatched bases: 8. Germline CDR1 and CDR2: SGHRS and YFSETQ. In DNA, the CDR3 is TGCGCCAGCAGCACGGGACTAGCGGGAATCGTTACCGGGGAGCTGTTTTTT. It codes for CASSTGLAGIVTGELFF.

This chain connects TRBV7-8 to TRBJ2-3; TRBD2 aligns across 9 bases. V trimming: 3 bases; J trimming: 10 bases; junction bases outside the gene matches: 14. This CDR3 has 16 residues. The germline V gene encodes CDR1 SGHVS and CDR2 FQNEAQ. The CDR3 loop is CASSFTTSGSGDSQYF. Here the CDR3 DNA reads TGTGCCAGCAGCTTCACGACTAGCGGAAGCGGTGATTCGCAGTATTTT.

The rearrangement uses TRBV19 and TRBJ1-2; D possibly corresponds to TRBD1 (5 bases). CDR3 length: 14 residues. Germline CDR1 LNHDA, CDR2 SQIVND (reference sequence). Trimming removed 5 bases from V and 4 bases from J, with 14 bases in between. The CDR3 spells CASSPRRQSYGYTF. In DNA, the CDR3 is TGTGCCAGTAGTCCGCGTCGACAGAGCTATGGCTACACCTTC. The full variable domain, with the rest looked up from reference TRBV19 and TRBJ1-2, is DGGITQSPKYLFRKEGQNVTLSCEQNLNHDAMYWYRQDPGQGLRLIYYSQIVNDFQKGDIAEGYSVSREKKESFPLTVTSAQKNPTAFYLCASSPRRQSYGYTFGSGTRLTVV.

This chain connects TRBV25-1 to TRBJ2-7; D is possibly TRBD2 (5 bases). The V and J ends lost 0 bases and 1 base respectively, with 7 bases between them. Germline lookup yields CDR1 MGHDK and CDR2 SYGVNS. This CDR3 has 14 amino acids. CDR3 protein: CASSEYPGSYEQYF. The CDR3 DNA reads TGTGCCAGCAGTGAATACCCGGGATCCTACGAGCAGTACTTC.

The chain uses TRBV6-5 and TRBJ1-4; possibly TRBD1 for D (6 bases). Per germline, CDR1 MNHEY and CDR2 SVGAGI. The CDR3 extends over 15 amino acids. Trimming shortened V by 5 bases and J by 2 bases, and 12 bases separated the two germline ends. The CDR3 protein is CASSPDRNTNEKLFF. CDR3 nucleotide sequence: TGTGCCAGCAGTCCCGACAGGAACACTAATGAAAAACTGTTTTTT.

This sequence joins TRBV25-1 and TRBJ1-3; TRBD1 matches at 9 bases. The CDR3 runs to 17 residues. V was clipped by 3 bases and J by 4 bases; unmatched bases: 10. The V gene's germline CDR1 is MGHDK and CDR2 SYGVNS. CDR3 in DNA: TGTGCCAGCAGTGATACAGGGGGCACGTTAAGGGGAAACACCATATATTTT. Its protein product is CASSDTGGTLRGNTIYF.

The chain uses TRBV5-5 and TRBJ1-2, with a possible D match to TRBD1 (6 bases). CDR3 length equals 15 residues. Germline values: CDR1 SGHKS, CDR2 YYEKEE (reference sequence). Trimming stripped 1 base from V and 3 bases from J, with 13 bases between. CDR3 DNA sequence: TGTGCCAGCAGCTTGAAACAGGGATGGGACTATGGCTACACCTTC. It yields the protein CASSLKQGWDYGYTF. The variable domain in full, with the rest retrieved from reference TRBV5-5 and TRBJ1-2, is DAGVTQSPTHLIKTRGQQVTLRCSPISGHKSVSWYQQVLGQGPQFIFQYYEKEERGRGNFPDRFSARQFPNYSSELNVNALLLGDSALYLCASSLKQGWDYGYTFGSGTRLTVV.